This entry is about one T cell receptor (beta chain). Antigen specificity is unknown. After removal of 3 bases from V and 0 bases from J, the junction contained 9 bases not matched to a gene. Germline loops: CDR1 SGDLS, CDR2 YYNGEE. This CDR3 contains 18 residues. These data belong to a study of cytomegalovirus exposure and HLA in healthy donors. Study results and limitations: As a later analysis showed, a missense DCLRE1C variant was linked to trimming of TCR beta V- and J-genes.

The PCR contained 60 Vbeta and 13 Jbeta primers. Only in-frame clones appear in the TCRdb table, and some are missing; sequencing was by immunoSEQ multiplex PCR. The profile shows approximately 100,000 clones, over 60% of them singletons. The specimen was PBMCs. The origin of this receptor is a man aged 40-49 years in good health and CMV-seropositive. The chain has TRBV9 and TRBJ2-6; 7 nucleotides agree with TRBD1. The CDR3 is CASSGHRGYISGANVLTF. CDR3 coding DNA: TGTGCCAGCAGCGGGCACAGGGGCTACATCTCTGGGGCCAACGTCCTGACTTTC. The entire variable domain, with the rest obtained from reference TRBV9 and TRBJ2-6, is as follows: DSGVTQTPKHLITATGQRVTLRCSPRSGDLSVYWYQQSLDQGLQFLIQYYNGEERAKGNILERFSAQQFPDLHSELNLSSLELGDSALYFCASSGHRGYISGANVLTFGAGSRLTVL.